Below, 17 T cell receptor beta chains from the same sample are listed, as sequenced in a study of T cell repertoires in cytomegalovirus infection. TCRdb re-derived calls from the reads in MiXCR, one entry per CDR3 protein. The table includes some 680,000 distinct CDR3 sequences, 35% to 45% detected once. Sequencing was carried out using PBMCs. All receptors come from a human donor in good health (CMV status not recorded). Some clones in this sample may be carry-over from other donors' samples.

This clonotype was observed a few times. The chain uses TRBV18 and TRBJ2-7; 12 bases are shared with TRBD2. CDR1 is KGHSH and CDR2 is LQKENI in the germline V gene. The CDR3 sequence is 16 residues long. V gave up 3 bases and J gave up 6 bases; unmatched junction bases: 9. CDR3 loop: CASSPKLAGGLGEQYF. The CDR3 nucleotides read TGTGCCAGCTCACCCAAACTAGCGGGGGGCTTGGGCGAGCAGTACTTC.

J is TRBJ2-3 and V is TRBV28, with 10 bases lining up with TRBD2. Trimming at V came to 5 bases and at J to 4 bases, leaving 6 bases not matched to a gene. The CDR3 totals 15 residues. Germline assignment: CDR1 MDHEN and CDR2 SYDVKM. CDR3 protein: CASSPSGGVADTQYF. In nucleotides, the CDR3 is TGTGCCAGCAGTCCAAGCGGGGGGGTCGCAGATACGCAGTATTTT.

J is TRBJ1-2 and V is TRBV14; 7 nucleotides align to TRBD1. Losses at the gene ends were 0 bases for V and 5 bases for J; bases not matched to a gene: 9. The CDR3 totals 16 residues. Germline V gene sequence: CDR1 SGHDN, CDR2 FVKESK. CDR3 region: CASSQDRTDRRYGYTF. CDR3 in DNA: TGTGCCAGCAGCCAAGATAGGACGGACAGGCGGTATGGCTACACCTTC.

This clonotype was counted a few times. This chain connects TRBV29-1 to TRBJ2-5; 8 bases agree with TRBD1. CDR1 SQVTM and CDR2 ANQGSEA come from the germline V gene. CDR3 size: 13 residues. Trimming took 1 base from V and 4 from J; bases not matched to a gene: 2. CDR3 loop: CSVEVRGRETQYF. CDR3 nucleotides: TGCAGCGTTGAAGTCAGGGGGCGAGAGACCCAGTACTTC. The variable domain in full, with the rest retrieved from reference TRBV29-1 and TRBJ2-5, is SAVISQKPSRDICQRGTSLTIQCQVDSQVTMMFWYRQQPGQSLTLIATANQGSEATYESGFVIDKFPISRPNLTFSTLTVSNMSPEDSSIYLCSVEVRGRETQYFGPGTRLLVL.

This clonotype has a handful of counts. The chain uses TRBV28 and TRBJ1-5, with D hard to call. The CDR3 totals 16 residues. Germline CDR1 MDHEN, CDR2 SYDVKM. V lost 5 bases and J 2 bases, leaving 16 bases between the germline ends. The CDR3 DNA reads as TGTGCCAGCAGTCGAACAGTAGGACCAGGCAATCAGCCCCAGCATTTT. Its translation: CASSRTVGPGNQPQHF. The full variable domain, its missing parts supplied by reference TRBV28 and TRBJ1-5, is DVKVTQSSRYLVKRTGEKVFLECVQDMDHENMFWYRQDPGLGLRLIYFSYDVKMKEKGDIPEGYSVSREKKERFSLILESASTNQTSMYLCASSRTVGPGNQPQHFGDGTRLSIL.

This chain connects TRBV27 to TRBJ2-7; tentative D call: TRBD1 (6 bases). Germline CDR1 is MNHEY and CDR2 is SMNVEV (reference sequence). This CDR3 is 14 amino acids long. The ends were cut back, 7 bases at V and 3 bases at J, with 16 bases in the middle. The CDR3 region is CASTAGDGYYEQYF. The CDR3 nucleotides are TGTGCCAGCACCGCAGGGGATGGGTACTACGAGCAGTACTTC.

The rearrangement uses TRBV28 and TRBJ1-1; D gene uncertain. Germline loops: CDR1 MDHEN, CDR2 SYDVKM. The CDR3 spans 12 residues. The V and J ends lost 7 bases and 3 bases respectively, with 9 bases between them. The CDR3 spells CASMLGYTEAFF. As DNA, the CDR3 is TGTGCCAGCATGTTAGGGTACACTGAAGCTTTCTTT.

This rearrangement joins TRBV6-1 to TRBJ1-1; a possible D gene is TRBD1 (6 bases). V lost 1 base and J lost 4, with 10 bases in between. The V gene's germline CDR1 is MNHNS and CDR2 SASEGT. The CDR3 runs to 14 residues. The CDR3 DNA is TGTGCCAGCAGTGAAGACAGGGTCGCCACTGAAGCTTTCTTT. The encoded protein is CASSEDRVATEAFF.

A remark on this clonotype: A much larger clone differs from this one at a single base, so this may be a read error. This rearrangement joins TRBV7-6 to TRBJ2-5, with 11 bases aligning to TRBD2. CDR3 size: 14 residues. V lost 6 bases and J lost 5; bases outside the gene matches: 5. The germline V gene has CDR1 SGHVS and CDR2 FNYEAQ. CDR3 coding DNA: TGTGCCAGCAGGAAACTAGCGGGAGCGGAGACCCAGTACTTC. This translates into CASRKLAGAETQYF.

This clonotype was picked up a small number of times. The V and J genes are TRBV7-9 and TRBJ1-2, with 9 bases lining up with TRBD1. Germline assignment: CDR1 SEHNR and CDR2 FQNEAQ (reference sequence). V lost 5 bases, J lost 7 bases, and 14 bases stayed unmatched. The CDR3 length is 16 residues. The CDR3 reads CASSLNRDRAVTGYTF. The CDR3 nucleotides are TGTGCCAGCAGCCTGAACCGGGACAGGGCGGTTACTGGCTACACCTTC.

The chain is built from TRBV6-1 and TRBJ1-5, with D maybe TRBD1 (6 bases). Germline values: CDR1 MNHNS, CDR2 SASEGT. Trimming left V 7 bases short and J 6 bases short, with 16 bases between. CDR3 size: 14 residues. CDR3 DNA sequence: TGTGCCAGCACATTTGGGGGGCCCGGTCAGCCCCAGCATTTT. This sequence encodes CASTFGGPGQPQHF.

V is TRBV12-3 or TRBV12-4 and J is TRBJ2-5; TRBD2 agrees at 13 bases. The CDR3 runs to 17 residues. The V and J ends lost 4 bases and 1 base, in that order; junction bases with no gene match: 6. The CDR3 sequence is CASSYTGTSGVQETQYF. CDR3 bases: TGTGCCAGCAGTTACACCGGGACTAGCGGGGTCCAAGAGACCCAGTACTTC.

The chain employs TRBV12-3 or TRBV12-4 and TRBJ2-3, with 9 bases identical to TRBD2. The length of the CDR3 is 17 residues. The trim removed 3 bases at V and 2 bases at J, leaving 9 bases unmatched. CDR3 sequence (DNA): TGTGCCAGCAGTTTTCGCGGGAGGGGAGCAACCACAGATACGCAGTATTTT. As protein: CASSFRGRGATTDTQYF.

Only a few counts were recorded for this clonotype. The chain couples TRBV11-3 to TRBJ2-1; D gene uncertain. Germline V gene data show CDR1 as SGHNT and CDR2 as YENEEA. This CDR3 has 14 residues. V was cut by 1 base and J by 5 bases, with 9 bases left in between. The CDR3 here is CASSLGQINNEQFF. Here the CDR3 DNA reads TGTGCCAGCAGCTTAGGCCAGATAAACAATGAGCAGTTCTTC.

This sequence joins TRBV7-3 and TRBJ2-3; D call uncertain. CDR1 is SGHTA, CDR2 FQGTGA, per germline. V was cut by 0 bases and J by 8 bases, with 9 bases left in between. This CDR3 is 13 amino acids long. The CDR3, as DNA: TGTGCCAGCAGCTTAACAGCGTCCATTACGCAGTATTTT. This sequence encodes CASSLTASITQYF.

This clonotype showed up just a few times. CDR3 region: CASSPTGAANEKLFF. Written as DNA, the CDR3 is TGTGCCAGCAGCCCCACAGGGGCGGCTAATGAAAAACTGTTTTTT. The chain uses TRBV28 and TRBJ1-4; 7 nucleotides agree with TRBD1. This CDR3 is built from 15 residues. The germline CDR1 and CDR2 sequences are MDHEN and SYDVKM. The V gene end was trimmed by 6 bases and the J gene end by 3 bases; junction bases not matched to a gene: 7.

The table lists this clonotype with a few counts. This rearrangement joins TRBV29-1 to TRBJ2-2, with TRBD1 matching 8 bases. This CDR3 has 14 residues. From germline, CDR1 is SQVTM and CDR2 ANQGSEA. V lost 5 bases, J lost 3 bases, and 5 bases stayed unmatched. CDR3 nucleotide sequence: TGCAGCGTTCTCGACAGGGGTCACACCGGGGAGCTGTTTTTT. It encodes CSVLDRGHTGELFF.